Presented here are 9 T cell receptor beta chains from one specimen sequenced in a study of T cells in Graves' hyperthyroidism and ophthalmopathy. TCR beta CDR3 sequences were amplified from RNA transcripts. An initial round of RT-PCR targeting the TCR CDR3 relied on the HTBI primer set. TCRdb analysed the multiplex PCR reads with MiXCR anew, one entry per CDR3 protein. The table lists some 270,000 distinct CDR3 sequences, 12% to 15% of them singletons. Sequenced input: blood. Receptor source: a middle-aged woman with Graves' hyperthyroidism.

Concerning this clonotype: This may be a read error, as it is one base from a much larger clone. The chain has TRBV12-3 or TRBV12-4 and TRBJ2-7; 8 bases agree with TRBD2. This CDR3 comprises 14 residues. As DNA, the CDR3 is TGTGCCAGCCTTCGGAGCGGGAGCTCCCACGAGCAGTACTTC. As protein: CASLRSGSSHEQYF.

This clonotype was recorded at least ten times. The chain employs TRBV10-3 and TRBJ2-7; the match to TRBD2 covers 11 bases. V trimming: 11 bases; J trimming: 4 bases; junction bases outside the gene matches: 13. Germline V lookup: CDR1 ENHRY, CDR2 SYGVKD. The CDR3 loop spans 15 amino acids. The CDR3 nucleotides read TGTGCCTCATCTAGTACTAGCGGGAGTCTTTACGAGCAGTACTTC. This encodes CASSSTSGSLYEQYF.

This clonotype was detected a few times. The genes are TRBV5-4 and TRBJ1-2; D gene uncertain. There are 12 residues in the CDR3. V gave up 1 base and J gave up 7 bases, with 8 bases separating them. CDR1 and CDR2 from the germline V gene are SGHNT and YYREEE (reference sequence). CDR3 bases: TGTGCCAGCAGCTTGCCCCGTGGTGGCTACACCTTC. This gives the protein CASSLPRGGYTF.

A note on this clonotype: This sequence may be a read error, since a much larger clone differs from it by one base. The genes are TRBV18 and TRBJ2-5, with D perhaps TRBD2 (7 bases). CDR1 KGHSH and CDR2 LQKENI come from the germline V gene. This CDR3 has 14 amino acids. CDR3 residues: CTSSPTGGEETQYF. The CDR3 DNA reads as TGTACCAGCTCCCCTACGGGGGGCGAAGAGACCCAGTACTTC.

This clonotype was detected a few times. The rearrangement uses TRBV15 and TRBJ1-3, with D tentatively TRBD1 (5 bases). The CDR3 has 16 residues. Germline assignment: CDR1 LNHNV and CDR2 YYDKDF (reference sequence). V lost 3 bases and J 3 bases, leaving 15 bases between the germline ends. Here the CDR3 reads CATSRALGVFGNTIYF. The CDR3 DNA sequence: TGTGCCACCAGCAGGGCGTTGGGGGTTTTTGGAAACACCATATATTTT.

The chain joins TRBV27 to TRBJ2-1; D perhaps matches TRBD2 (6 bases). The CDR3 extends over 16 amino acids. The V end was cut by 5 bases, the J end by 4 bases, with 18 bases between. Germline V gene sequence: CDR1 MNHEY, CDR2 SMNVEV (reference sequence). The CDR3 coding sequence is TGTGCCAGCAGTAAGCAGACGGGAGCTCCTTACAATGAGCAGTTCTTC. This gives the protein CASSKQTGAPYNEQFF.

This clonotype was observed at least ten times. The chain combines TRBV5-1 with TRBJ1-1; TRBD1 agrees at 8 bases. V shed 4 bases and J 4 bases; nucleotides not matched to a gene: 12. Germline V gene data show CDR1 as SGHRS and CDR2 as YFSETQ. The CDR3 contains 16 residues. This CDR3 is CASSTCDRGYCTEAFF. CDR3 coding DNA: TGCGCCAGCAGCACCTGCGACAGGGGCTACTGCACTGAAGCTTTCTTT.

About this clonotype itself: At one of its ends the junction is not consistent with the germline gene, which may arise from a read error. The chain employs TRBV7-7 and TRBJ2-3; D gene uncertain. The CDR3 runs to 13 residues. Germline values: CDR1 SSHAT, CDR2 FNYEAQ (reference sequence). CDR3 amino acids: CASSPGRTDTQYF. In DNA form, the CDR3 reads TGTGCTAGCAGCCCTGGCAGAACGGATACGCAGTATTTT.

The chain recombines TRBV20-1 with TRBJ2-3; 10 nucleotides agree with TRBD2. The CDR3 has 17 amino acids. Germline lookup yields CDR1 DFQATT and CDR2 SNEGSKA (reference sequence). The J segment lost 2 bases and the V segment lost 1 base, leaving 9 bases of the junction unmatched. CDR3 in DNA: TGCAGTGCTAGAGTGGCTAGCGGGAGCGGGGACACAGATACGCAGTATTTT. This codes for CSARVASGSGDTDTQYF.